Listed here are 24 T cell receptor beta chains from one sample, sequenced in a study of shared clonotypes between healthy human individuals. Terminally differentiated effector memory CD45RA+ cells were excluded by CCR7 positive selection of CD45RO-negative cells. Sequencing was performed with immunoSEQ multiplex PCR; in TCRdb, only in-frame clones are kept and a portion is missing. The sample carries about 2 million clones, 85% to 95% recorded once. The source material was naive CD8+ T cells sorted from blood. Receptor source: a young man in good health.

The V gene is TRBV10-2, the J gene TRBJ2-1; tentatively, D is TRBD1 or TRBD2 (6 bases each). Germline V gene sequence: CDR1 WSHSY, CDR2 SAAADI. The CDR3 runs 11 residues. With 4 bases removed from V and 10 bases from J, the gap between germline ends came to 8 bases. The CDR3, as DNA: TGCGCCAGCAGTGGAGGGGGGGAGCAGTTCTTC. This sequence encodes CASSGGGEQFF.

This clone was counted once. J is TRBJ2-7 and V is TRBV30; D uncertain. The CDR3 runs 11 residues. The germline V and J ends were trimmed by 4 bases and 6 bases, with 10 bases remaining between them. In germline, CDR1 is GTSNPN, CDR2 SVGIG (reference sequence). As DNA, the CDR3 is TGTGCCTGGAATTTTAAGAGCGAGCAGTACTTC. The encoded protein is CAWNFKSEQYF.

This chain joins TRBV5-4 and TRBJ1-5; maybe TRBD1 (5 bases). The germline V gene encodes CDR1 SGHNT and CDR2 YYREEE (reference sequence). The CDR3 runs 15 residues. V lost 0 bases to trimming and J lost 6 bases, with 13 bases between them. In DNA, the CDR3 is TGTGCCAGCAGCTTGGGAGGGGTATGGGTTCAGCCCCAGCATTTT. This sequence encodes CASSLGGVWVQPQHF.

The chain couples TRBV6-5 to TRBJ2-1; 7 positions match TRBD2. Germline V gene lookup returns CDR1 MNHEY and CDR2 SVGAGI. Losses at the gene ends were 6 bases for V and 4 bases for J; bases not matched to a gene: 9. This CDR3 spans 15 amino acids. CDR3 protein: CASSPGLGEYNEQFF. The CDR3 DNA reads as TGTGCCAGCAGCCCCGGACTAGGAGAGTACAATGAGCAGTTCTTC.

The chain couples TRBV2 to TRBJ1-2; perhaps TRBD1 as D (6 bases). This CDR3 comprises 15 residues. Trimming shortened V by 6 bases and J by 7 bases, and 21 bases separated the two germline ends. The germline CDR1 and CDR2 sequences are SNHLY and FYNNEI. CDR3 in amino acids: CASSGPGEGDAGYTF. The CDR3 coding sequence is TGTGCCAGCAGCGGTCCAGGGGAGGGGGATGCTGGCTACACCTTC.

V is TRBV2 and J is TRBJ2-5; TRBD2 matches at 11 bases. This CDR3 is 17 amino acids long. Germline V lookup: CDR1 SNHLY, CDR2 FYNNEI. The V gene end was trimmed by 3 bases and the J gene end by 5 bases; junction bases not matched to a gene: 11. The CDR3 protein is CASSDVASGGPRETQYF. CDR3 bases: TGTGCCAGCAGTGATGTGGCTAGCGGGGGGCCGAGGGAGACCCAGTACTTC.

J is TRBJ2-7 and V is TRBV7-9, with D possibly TRBD2 on 5 matching bases. Germline CDR1 is SEHNR and CDR2 is FQNEAQ (reference sequence). V lost 6 bases and J 3 bases, leaving 15 bases between the germline ends. The CDR3 spans 14 residues. The CDR3 here is CASSFRTPLYEQYF. CDR3 nucleotide sequence: TGTGCCAGCAGTTTCAGGACTCCCCTCTACGAGCAGTACTTC.

As to this clone: Other DNA sequences of this sample code for an identical CDR3. The chain combines TRBV29-1 with TRBJ2-1, with no clear D. The CDR3 sequence is 12 residues long. V lost 1 base to trimming and J lost 4 bases, with 5 bases between them. Germline CDR1 and CDR2: SQVTM and ANQGSEA. CDR3 nucleotide sequence: TGCAGCGTTGAAGGCAGGTACAATGAGCAGTTCTTC. This gives the protein CSVEGRYNEQFF.

The chain couples TRBV28 to TRBJ1-6; tentative D call: TRBD1 (6 bases). This CDR3 spans 15 amino acids. The germline V and J ends were trimmed by 2 bases and 7 bases, with 12 bases remaining between them. The germline CDR1 and CDR2 sequences are MDHEN and SYDVKM. The CDR3 sequence is CASSLTGGWNSPLHF. CDR3 bases: TGTGCCAGCAGTTTAACGGGGGGCTGGAATTCACCCCTCCACTTT.

The rearrangement links TRBV5-4 to TRBJ2-3; D is uncertain. The CDR3 consists of 14 residues. V was cut by 0 bases and J by 6 bases, with 11 bases left in between. CDR1 and CDR2 (germline): SGHNT, YYREEE (reference sequence). CDR3 sequence: CASSLVPGYDTQYF. The CDR3 DNA follows: TGTGCCAGCAGCTTGGTGCCTGGGTATGATACGCAGTATTTT.

In regard to this clone: The sample carries other DNA sequences with the same CDR3. The CDR3, as DNA: TGTGCCAGCAGCGTAGATGGGACTAACTACGAGCAGTACTTC. Encoded protein: CASSVDGTNYEQYF. The chain joins TRBV9 to TRBJ2-7; 7 nucleotides line up with TRBD2. The germline V gene encodes CDR1 SGDLS and CDR2 YYNGEE. J lost 3 bases, V lost 0 bases, and 3 bases had no gene match. The CDR3 is made up of 14 amino acids.

The chain carries TRBV2 and TRBJ2-7; D is uncertain. The V end lost 8 bases, the J end lost 3 bases, and 8 bases lay between the germline ends. The length of the CDR3 is 11 residues. CDR1 is SNHLY, CDR2 FYNNEI, per germline. CDR3 region: CASLWGYEQYF. The DNA of the CDR3 is TGTGCCAGCCTCTGGGGCTACGAGCAGTACTTC.

The rearrangement uses TRBV28 and TRBJ2-7; tentatively, D is TRBD1 (6 bases). This CDR3 is 15 amino acids long. In germline, CDR1 is MDHEN, CDR2 SYDVKM. Trimming took 4 bases from V and 1 from J, leaving 14 bases between them. CDR3 DNA: TGTGCCAGCAGTTATGGGGCTCAGGGGTCCTACGAGCAGTACTTC. Translated, it gives CASSYGAQGSYEQYF.

The chain has TRBV30 and TRBJ2-7, with D possibly called TRBD1 or TRBD2 (6 bases each). Trimming pared 2 bases from V and 1 base from J, leaving 12 bases between. The CDR3 totals 14 residues. Germline-derived CDR1 and CDR2 are GTSNPN and SVGIG (reference sequence). The CDR3 coding sequence is TGTGCCTGGAGTAGGGGGACTTCTTCCTACGAGCAGTACTTC. Protein product: CAWSRGTSSYEQYF.

Note on this clone: Other DNA sequences in this sample translate to the same CDR3. The chain uses TRBV10-1 and TRBJ2-3; D is unclear. The V end was cut by 0 bases, the J end by 6 bases, with 1 base between. Germline V gene sequence: CDR1 WNHNN, CDR2 SYGVQD (reference sequence). This CDR3 spans 11 amino acids. CDR3 sequence: CASSESDTQYF. CDR3 DNA sequence: TGCGCCAGCAGTGAGTCGGATACGCAGTATTTT.

J is TRBJ2-1 and V is TRBV6-5, with D possibly being TRBD1 or TRBD2 (5 bases each). V was shortened by 5 bases and J by 1 base, with 12 bases between the two germline ends. The CDR3 totals 15 residues. Germline V gene sequence: CDR1 MNHEY, CDR2 SVGAGI. CDR3 sequence: CASSPGSGSYNEQFF. In nucleotides, the CDR3 is TGTGCCAGCAGTCCAGGGTCGGGGTCCTACAATGAGCAGTTCTTC.

V and J are TRBV9 and TRBJ2-2, with 8 bases matching TRBD2. The length of the CDR3 is 17 residues. The ends lost 4 bases at V and 1 base at J; junction bases unmatched: 9. Germline CDR1 is SGDLS and CDR2 is YYNGEE. DNA of the CDR3: TGTGCCAGCAGCTTACCGTTCGCGGGGGGGAACACCGGGGAGCTGTTTTTT. This sequence encodes CASSLPFAGGNTGELFF.

This clone was counted a few times. This chain connects TRBV27 to TRBJ1-5; no firm D call. The germline V gene encodes CDR1 MNHEY and CDR2 SMNVEV (reference sequence). V was clipped by 4 bases and J by 7 bases, with 14 bases between them. This CDR3 is built from 14 residues. For the CDR3, the DNA is TGTGCCAGCAGTTCGTTGGCCATACACCAGCCCCAGCATTTT. This gives the protein CASSSLAIHQPQHF.

The chain links TRBV21-1 to TRBJ2-7; the table's D gene call, TRBD2, was not cross checked with the DNA. TRBV21-1 has pseudogene status. The CDR3 is made up of 16 amino acids. The CDR3 nucleotides read TGTGCCAGCAGCAAGGGACTAGCGGGGGGGCTTAGAGAGCAGTACTTC. Protein: CASSKGLAGGLREQYF.

The table lists this clone with a count of one. The chain links TRBV27 to TRBJ2-5; 9 bases agree with TRBD1. In germline, CDR1 is MNHEY, CDR2 SMNVEV (reference sequence). The CDR3 is made up of 16 amino acids. After removal of 5 bases from V and 5 bases from J, the junction contained 12 bases not matched to a gene. CDR3 residues: CASSGSGTGFGETQYF. The CDR3 DNA reads TGTGCCAGCAGTGGATCCGGGACAGGGTTCGGCGAGACCCAGTACTTC.

The V call is TRBV9, the J call TRBJ2-7; D not certain. V was cut by 3 bases and J by 4 bases, with 14 bases left in between. Germline-derived CDR1 and CDR2 are SGDLS and YYNGEE. CDR3 length: 14 amino acids. The DNA for the CDR3 is TGTGCCAGCAGCGAGAGAACAGACCCTTACGAGCAGTACTTC. This codes for CASSERTDPYEQYF.

V usage is TRBV5-4 and J usage is TRBJ2-5; possibly TRBD2 for D (6 bases). The germline CDR1 and CDR2 sequences are SGHNT and YYREEE (reference sequence). CDR3 size: 14 residues. Trimming removed 2 bases at V and 3 bases at J, with 11 bases between. In DNA, the CDR3 is TGTGCCAGCAGCTTCGGACTATCGGAAGAGACCCAGTACTTC. This codes for CASSFGLSEETQYF. Together with reference TRBV5-4 and TRBJ2-5, the CDR3 gives the full variable domain: ETGVTQSPTHLIKTRGQQVTLRCSSQSGHNTVSWYQQALGQGPQFIFQYYREEENGRGNFPPRFSGLQFPNYSSELNVNALELDDSALYLCASSFGLSEETQYFGPGTRLLVL.

In DNA form, the CDR3 reads TGTGCCAGTAGTATCGTGATACTAGCAACTAATGAAAAACTGTTTTTT. Translated, it gives CASSIVILATNEKLFF. V is TRBV19 and J is TRBJ1-4; the D is unclear. Germline CDR1 LNHDA, CDR2 SQIVND (reference sequence). This CDR3 has 16 residues. Between the trimmed V and J ends, which lost 3 bases and 0 bases, there was a span of 11 bases.

This chain joins TRBV23-1 and TRBJ2-7, with 7 bases fitting TRBD1. TRBV23-1 is flagged as an ORF with uncertain function. The CDR3 extends over 16 amino acids. Trimming at V came to 3 bases and at J to 6 bases, leaving 14 bases not matched to a gene. This CDR3 reads CASSHISTGKISEQYF. The CDR3 DNA reads as TGCGCCAGCAGTCATATTTCGACAGGGAAAATCAGCGAGCAGTACTTC.